A single sample gave rise to the 16 T cell receptor beta chains below, sequenced in a study of cytomegalovirus exposure and HLA in healthy donors. The PCR was carried out with 60 Vbeta primers and 13 Jbeta primers. Some clones are missing from TCRdb's copy, which holds only in-frame ones; the method was immunoSEQ multiplex PCR. The top ten clones hold 1.5% to 2% of a sample with approximately 220,000 clones, roughly 79% of them seen once. The sequenced sample consisted of PBMCs. These receptors all stem from a male donor in good health and CMV-seronegative.

The V call is TRBV27, the J call TRBJ2-7, with 8 bases matching TRBD2. The DNA end favors TRBJ2-1, so the J call may be wrong. Germline CDR1 and CDR2: MNHEY and SMNVEV (reference sequence). The CDR3 extends over 15 amino acids. The CDR3 nucleotides read TGTGCCAGCAGGCTTACTCGGGGGGGCCTGGGTGAGCAGTTCTTC. Protein product: CASRLTRGGLGEQFF.

The chain employs TRBV7-3 and TRBJ2-1; the match to TRBD2 covers 9 bases. This CDR3 is 16 amino acids long. CDR1 SGHTA and CDR2 FQGTGA come from the germline V gene. Germline trimming cut 2 bases from V and 4 bases from J; bases unmatched to any gene: 6. The CDR3 DNA reads as TGTGCCAGCAGCTTAGGTGGCGGGGGGGGTTACAATGAGCAGTTCTTC. Protein product: CASSLGGGGGYNEQFF.

This clone was observed once. The gene calls are TRBV18 and TRBJ2-7; 8 bases are a match to TRBD1. CDR3 length: 13 residues. Unmatched junction bases numbered 3, after V lost 3 bases and J lost 5 bases. CDR1 and CDR2 from the germline V gene are KGHSH and LQKENI. The CDR3 region has the DNA TGTGCCAGCTCACCTCAGGGGGCCCACGAGCAGTACTTC. This encodes CASSPQGAHEQYF.

This sequence joins TRBV7-8 and TRBJ2-7; 9 bases are a match to TRBD1. In germline, CDR1 is SGHVS, CDR2 FQNEAQ. The ends lost 0 bases at V and 6 bases at J; junction bases unmatched: 9. The CDR3 is made up of 16 amino acids. CDR3 in DNA: TGTGCCAGCAGCTTAGCTCGAGGGACAGGGACGGGCGAGCAGTACTTC. This encodes CASSLARGTGTGEQYF.

The V gene is TRBV28, the J gene TRBJ2-2; D is possibly TRBD2 (7 bases). V lost 7 bases and J lost 0, with 12 bases in between. Per germline, CDR1 MDHEN and CDR2 SYDVKM. CDR3 length: 15 amino acids. The CDR3 region has the DNA TGTGCCAGCATTAGGGGGGGAGCGAACACCGGGGAGCTGTTTTTT. Its translation is CASIRGGANTGELFF.

V is TRBV7-9 and J is TRBJ2-2, with TRBD2 matching over 13 bases. The CDR3 consists of 19 residues. With V trimmed by 5 bases and J by 5 bases, 14 bases remained unmatched. Germline CDR1 is SEHNR and CDR2 is FQNEAQ (reference sequence). CDR3 amino acids: CASSHTGTSGKWRTGELFF. CDR3 nucleotide sequence: TGTGCCAGCAGCCACACGGGGACTAGCGGGAAGTGGAGGACCGGGGAGCTGTTTTTT.

The genes are TRBV5-8 and TRBJ1-2; tentatively, D is TRBD1 (6 bases). The CDR3 runs 15 residues. V was shortened by 2 bases and J by 0 bases, with 11 bases between the two germline ends. Germline CDR1 and CDR2: SGHTS and YDEGEE. Here the CDR3 DNA reads TGTGCCAGCAGCTTAGGACAGCGCGCTAACTATGGCTACACCTTC. Its translation: CASSLGQRANYGYTF.

The rearrangement uses TRBV18 and TRBJ2-7; 12 bases are a match to TRBD1. Germline lookup yields CDR1 KGHSH and CDR2 LQKENI. J lost 7 bases, V lost 3 bases, and 7 bases had no gene match. This CDR3 is built from 15 residues. The CDR3 coding sequence is TGTGCCAGCTCACCCCTGGGACAGGGGGCGGAGGAGCAGTACTTC. This encodes CASSPLGQGAEEQYF.

The chain has TRBV27 and TRBJ1-2, with no clear D. Trimming took off 5 bases at V and 5 bases at J, with 24 bases between the two ends. This CDR3 region has 17 residues. CDR1 is MNHEY, CDR2 SMNVEV, per germline (reference sequence). In DNA form, the CDR3 reads TGTGCCAGCAGTGCCTACCTTACCCGGAGAGGCTCTTATGGCTACACCTTC. It yields the protein CASSAYLTRRGSYGYTF.

This chain links TRBV7-8 with TRBJ1-1; the D is unclear. Trimming removed 6 bases from V and 6 bases from J, with 11 bases in between. The germline V gene has CDR1 SGHVS and CDR2 FQNEAQ. This CDR3 has 12 residues. CDR3 sequence (DNA): TGTGCCAGCAGTCTCCCCGGGGCTGAAGCTTTCTTT. Translated: CASSLPGAEAFF.

The chain employs TRBV5-1 and TRBJ2-3, with TRBD1 matching over 11 bases. V lost 2 bases, J lost 7 bases, and 6 bases stayed unmatched. The CDR3 spans 15 residues. The germline V gene encodes CDR1 SGHRS and CDR2 YFSETQ. Here the CDR3 reads CASSLGQGASNTQYF. The CDR3, as DNA: TGCGCCAGCAGCTTAGGACAGGGGGCGAGCAATACGCAGTATTTT. Full variable domain (remainder filled in from reference TRBV5-1 and TRBJ2-3): KAGVTQTPRYLIKTRGQQVTLSCSPISGHRSVSWYQQTPGQGLQFLFEYFSETQRNKGNFPGRFSGRQFSNSRSEMNVSTLELGDSALYLCASSLGQGASNTQYFGPGTRLTVL.

This clone was seen only once. J is TRBJ2-2 and V is TRBV5-6, with D hard to call. Germline CDR1 is SGHDT and CDR2 is YYEEEE. With 2 bases removed from V and 5 bases from J, the gap between germline ends came to 10 bases. CDR3 length: 14 amino acids. DNA of the CDR3: TGTGCCAGCAGCTTTACAGTGGATACCGGGGAGCTGTTTTTT. As protein: CASSFTVDTGELFF.

The chain links TRBV6-1 to TRBJ2-7, with TRBD2 identical over 7 bases. The V gene end was trimmed by 4 bases and the J gene end by 12 bases; junction bases not matched to a gene: 12. The germline CDR1 and CDR2 sequences are MNHNS and SASEGT. There are 13 residues in the CDR3. CDR3 sequence: CASSGGRAGYMYF. The CDR3 DNA reads as TGTGCCAGCAGTGGGGGGAGGGCAGGATATATGTACTTC.

This rearrangement joins TRBV6-5 to TRBJ2-2; D unresolved. CDR3 length: 13 residues. Germline V CDR1 and CDR2: MNHEY, SVGAGI. Trimming pared 2 bases from V and 5 bases from J, leaving 6 bases between. DNA for the CDR3: TGTGCCAGCAGTTACGGCCTTACCGGGGAGCTGTTTTTT. It translates to CASSYGLTGELFF.

The gene calls are TRBV6-1 and TRBJ2-5; 9 bases match TRBD1. The V gene end was trimmed by 8 bases and the J gene end by 2 bases; junction bases not matched to a gene: 6. This CDR3 has 14 amino acids. Germline V lookup: CDR1 MNHNS, CDR2 SASEGT. The CDR3 DNA is TGTGCCAGCGATGACAGGGGGTTACAAGAGACCCAGTACTTC. This encodes CASDDRGLQETQYF.

The rearrangement joins TRBV2 to TRBJ1-4; D is ambiguous. The V gene's germline CDR1 is SNHLY and CDR2 FYNNEI. This CDR3 contains 13 residues. The CDR3: CATSGVTGEKLFF. For the CDR3, the DNA is TGTGCAACCAGTGGGGTGACGGGAGAAAAACTGTTTTTT.